The 14 T cell receptor beta chains listed next were all sequenced from one sample in a study of tumor-infiltrating lymphocytes in primary liver carcinoma. Production of TCR beta cDNA used about 500 ng total RNA together with a constant-region primer. Libraries for TCR beta were built through three nested multiplex PCR rounds, which together made up a slightly modified ARM-PCR procedure. Both of the initial two PCR rounds ran for around 10 cycles and employed TRBV1-TRBV30 forward primers alongside a C-beta reverse primer. One entry per CDR3 protein, called by TCRdb with MiXCR from the multiplex PCR reads. The sample yields 300,000 to 350,000 distinct CDR3 sequences, around 60% seen once. It was unsorted whole blood that yielded blood RNA, and germline DNA was also extracted. Sequenced sample: peripheral blood. These receptors were taken from a man aged 40-49 years with primary liver carcinoma and hepatitis B virus infection.

This clonotype showed up just once. This could be a read error, since a much larger clone is one nucleotide away. This sequence joins TRBV12-3 or TRBV12-4 and TRBJ2-1; 9 bases are a match to TRBD2. J gave up 9 bases and V 7 bases, and 10 bases lay outside the gene matches. The CDR3 runs to 14 residues. CDR3 DNA sequence: TGTGCCAGCAATTCGGGACTAGCTAGGGGTGAGCAGTTCTTC. Its protein is CASNSGLARGEQFF.

Regarding this clonotype: One end of the junction does not line up with germline, which may come from a read error. This chain uses TRBV28 with TRBJ2-1; TRBD2 matches 12 bases. Germline assignment: CDR1 MDHEN and CDR2 SYDVKM. The CDR3 is made up of 17 amino acids. The CDR3 nucleotides are TGTGCCAGCAGTTTGAACAGGGGGACTATGACTAGCGGGAGTGCGCTCTTC. This sequence encodes CASSLNRGTMTSGSALF.

Regarding this clonotype: A much larger clone sits a single nucleotide away, making a read error possible. This sequence joins TRBV12-3 or TRBV12-4 and TRBJ2-5, with D unresolved. The CDR3 contains 12 residues. CDR3 loop: CASSFGEETLYF. CDR3 DNA sequence: TGTGCCAGCAGTTTTGGGGAAGAGACCCTGTACTTC.

The sample holds a few counts of this clonotype. This chain uses TRBV6-5 with TRBJ2-4; 8 nucleotides match TRBD2. Trimming at V came to 8 bases and at J to 3 bases, leaving 12 bases not matched to a gene. The CDR3 has 16 residues. Germline assignment: CDR1 MNHEY and CDR2 SVGAGI. The chain's CDR3 is CASSSTSGRHKNIQYF. CDR3 DNA: TGTGCCAGCTCCTCTACTAGCGGCAGACACAAAAACATTCAGTACTTC.

Notes on this clonotype: The junction does not match germline at one end; this may be a read error. V is TRBV6-2 or TRBV6-3 and J is TRBJ2-4; 7 bases are shared with TRBD2. Germline loops: CDR1 MNHEY, CDR2 SVGEGT. The CDR3 extends over 14 amino acids. CDR3 sequence reads: CASSTRPGGNIQYF. The CDR3 DNA reads as TGTGCCAGCAGTACACGACCGGGGGGTAACATTCAGTATTTC.

This chain links TRBV11-2 with TRBJ2-7, with 11 bases fitting TRBD2. Per the germline V gene, CDR1 is SGHAT and CDR2 is FQNNGV. This CDR3 has 15 residues. V gave up 5 bases and J gave up 7 bases; unmatched junction bases: 10. The DNA for the CDR3 is TGTGCCAGCAGCCAGGGACTAGCGGAAGCCAAGGAGCAGTACTTC. As protein: CASSQGLAEAKEQYF.

Remarks on this clonotype: Relative to the germline gene, one junction end is altered; a read error may explain this. The V and J genes are TRBV18 and TRBJ2-2, with TRBD1 matching 11 bases. Germline assignment: CDR1 KGHSH and CDR2 LQKENI. The CDR3 has 16 amino acids. Here the CDR3 reads CASSPRDRGITGDLFF. The CDR3 nucleotides are TGTGCCAGCTCACCGCGGGACAGGGGGATCACCGGGGATCTGTTTTTT.

This clonotype was observed at least ten times. This rearrangement joins TRBV6-5 to TRBJ2-7, with 12 nucleotides matching TRBD1. The J segment lost 4 bases and the V segment lost 5 bases, leaving 3 bases of the junction unmatched. Germline values: CDR1 MNHEY, CDR2 SVGAGI. CDR3 length equals 14 residues. Written as DNA, the CDR3 is TGTGCCAGCAGTCGGGACAGGGGGCAGTACGAGCAGTACTTC. Protein product: CASSRDRGQYEQYF.

A remark on this clonotype: Compared with germline, one end of the junction differs, possibly owing to a read error. The genes are TRBV6-6 and TRBJ1-2; D not certain. CDR3 length: 13 amino acids. Germline V CDR1 and CDR2: MNHNY, SVGAGI (reference sequence). The CDR3 is CASSPGLNYSYTF. CDR3 DNA: TGTGCCAGCAGTCCGGGTCTAAACTATAGCTACACCTTC.

Details on this clonotype: One junction end disagrees with the germline gene, perhaps due to a read error. This chain uses TRBV12-3 or TRBV12-4 with TRBJ2-1; 14 bases align to TRBD2. CDR3 length: 17 amino acids. The CDR3 region is CAGSNPGLAGGVNEQFF. The CDR3 DNA follows: TGTGCCGGCAGCAATCCCGGACTAGCGGGAGGAGTCAATGAGCAGTTCTTC.

On this clonotype: One junction end disagrees with the germline gene, perhaps due to a read error. The chain employs TRBV12-3 or TRBV12-4 and TRBJ1-1, with D maybe TRBD1 (5 bases). CDR3 size: 15 residues. The CDR3 DNA reads as TGTGCCAGCGGTTTAGGGGTACAGCGAGACACTGAAGCTTTCTTT. Amino acid sequence: CASGLGVQRDTEAFF.

As to this clonotype: A much larger clone is a single base away; this may be a read error. The chain combines TRBV24-1 with TRBJ2-3, with 7 bases lining up with TRBD1. The length of the CDR3 is 16 residues. The J segment lost 0 bases and the V segment lost 1 base, leaving 3 bases of the junction unmatched. Per germline, CDR1 KGHDR and CDR2 SFDVKD. The CDR3 bases are TGTGCCACCAGTGATTTTGACAGGGAGAGCACAGATACGCAGTATTTT. Translated: CATSDFDRESTDTQYF.

The chain joins TRBV28 to TRBJ2-7, with D tentatively TRBD2 (6 bases). Germline loops: CDR1 MDHEN, CDR2 SYDVKM. Trimming pared 2 bases from V and 6 bases from J, leaving 11 bases between. The CDR3 covers 13 residues. The CDR3 coding sequence is TGTGCCAGCAGTTTAACCGGGACTTCCGAGCAGTACTTC. It specifies CASSLTGTSEQYF.

Note on this clonotype: A much larger clone is a single base away; this may be a read error. The chain combines TRBV6-1 with TRBJ1-6; D is uncertain. The CDR3 has 17 amino acids. Trimming removed 0 bases from V and 6 bases from J, with 15 bases in between. Looked up from germline, CDR1 is MNHNS and CDR2 is SASEGT. Here the CDR3 DNA reads TGTGCCAGCAGTGAAGCGGGGTCTACGGACGGTAATTCACCCCTCCACTTT. Its protein product is CASSEAGSTDGNSPLHF.